The present TCR beta chain was sequenced within a study of cytomegalovirus exposure and HLA in healthy donors. In its sample, this clone was seen a few times. Its antigen remains unidentified. Study-wide findings and caveats: Later analysis placed DRB1 highest and HLA-C lowest in TCR association rates, which differed by HLA locus. It was reported that TCR beta sequences correctly inferred the HLA-A and HLA-B alleles for most subjects.

PCR employed 60 Vbeta and 13 Jbeta primers. The repertoire was sequenced with immunoSEQ multiplex PCR; TCRdb's copy has only in-frame clones and lacks some. The profile covers 150,000 or so clones, with roughly 80% appearing a single time and roughly 12% taken by the ten largest. CDR1 and CDR2 from the germline V gene are SEHNR and FQNEAQ (reference sequence). V was clipped by 5 bases and J by 0 bases, with 14 bases between them. The CDR3 spans 17 residues. Healthy bone marrow donors made up the donors. This chain uses TRBV7-9 with TRBJ2-6, with D unclear. Sequenced material: PBMCs. This clonotype was sampled from a man aged 25-40 years in good health and CMV-seropositive. As DNA, the CDR3 is TGTGCCAGCAGCACGATCATACGGAGCTCTGGGGCCAACGTCCTGACTTTC. It translates to CASSTIIRSSGANVLTF. The full variable domain, rest sourced from reference TRBV7-9 and TRBJ2-6, is DTGVSQNPRHKITKRGQNVTFRCDPISEHNRLYWYRQTLGQGPEFLTYFQNEAQLEKSRLLSDRFSAERPKGSFSTLEIQRTEQGDSAMYLCASSTIIRSSGANVLTFGAGSRLTVL.